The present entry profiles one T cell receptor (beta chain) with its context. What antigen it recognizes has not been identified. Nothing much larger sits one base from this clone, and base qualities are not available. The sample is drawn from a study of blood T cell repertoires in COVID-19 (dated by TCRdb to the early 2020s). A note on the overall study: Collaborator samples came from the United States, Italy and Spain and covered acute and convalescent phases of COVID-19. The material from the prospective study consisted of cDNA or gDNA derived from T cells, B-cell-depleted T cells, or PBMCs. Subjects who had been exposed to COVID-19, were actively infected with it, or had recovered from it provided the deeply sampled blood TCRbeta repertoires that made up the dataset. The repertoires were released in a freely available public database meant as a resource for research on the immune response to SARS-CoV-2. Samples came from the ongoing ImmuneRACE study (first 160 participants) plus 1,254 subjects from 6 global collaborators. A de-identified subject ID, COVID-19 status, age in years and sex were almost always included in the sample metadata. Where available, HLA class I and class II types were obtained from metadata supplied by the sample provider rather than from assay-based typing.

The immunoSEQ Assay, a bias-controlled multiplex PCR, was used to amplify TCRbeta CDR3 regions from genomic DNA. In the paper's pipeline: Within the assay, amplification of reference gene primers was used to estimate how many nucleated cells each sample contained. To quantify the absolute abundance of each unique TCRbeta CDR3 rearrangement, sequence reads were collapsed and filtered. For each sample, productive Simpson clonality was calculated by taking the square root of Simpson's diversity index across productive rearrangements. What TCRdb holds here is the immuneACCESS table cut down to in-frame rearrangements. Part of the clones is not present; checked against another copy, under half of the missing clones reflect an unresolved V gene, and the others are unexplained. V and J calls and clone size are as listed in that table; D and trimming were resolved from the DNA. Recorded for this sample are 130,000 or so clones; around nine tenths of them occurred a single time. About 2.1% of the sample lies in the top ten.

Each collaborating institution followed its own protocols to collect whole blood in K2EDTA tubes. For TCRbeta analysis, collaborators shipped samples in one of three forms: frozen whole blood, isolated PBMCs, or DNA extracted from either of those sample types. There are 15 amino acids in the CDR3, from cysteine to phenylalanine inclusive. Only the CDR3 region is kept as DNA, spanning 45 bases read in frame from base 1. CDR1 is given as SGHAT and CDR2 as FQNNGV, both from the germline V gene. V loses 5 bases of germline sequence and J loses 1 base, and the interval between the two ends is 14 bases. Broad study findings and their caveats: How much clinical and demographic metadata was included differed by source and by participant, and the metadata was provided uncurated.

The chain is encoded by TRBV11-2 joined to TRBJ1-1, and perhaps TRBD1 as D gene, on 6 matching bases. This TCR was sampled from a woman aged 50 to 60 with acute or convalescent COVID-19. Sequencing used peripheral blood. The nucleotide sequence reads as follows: TGTGCCAGCAGCCAGTTCGGGACAACGAACACTGAAGCTTTCTTT. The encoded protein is CASSQFGTTNTEAFF.